Listed below are T cell receptor beta chains from one sample, sequenced in a study of cytomegalovirus exposure and HLA in healthy donors. The protocol was immunoSEQ multiplex PCR, while the TCRdb copy is restricted to in-frame clones and leaves out a portion. In the table there are about 200,000 clones, around 80% of which are singletons. The specimen sequenced was PBMCs. Every receptor here comes from a man aged 45-65 years in good health and CMV-seronegative. Each CDR3 is given with its conserved first and last residue. The order of the fields is V gene, D gene, J gene, clone size, CDR3 protein, CDR3 DNA. A D gene is named only where the DNA matches it firmly. The size field is filled for only some rows; it gives once, few, many or a size class.

V: TRBV7-3
D: NA
J: TRBJ2-7
size: few
CDR3: CASSQGRVGGAYEQYF
DNA: TGTGCCAGCAGCCAGGGGAGAGTGGGAGGGGCCTACGAGCAGTACTTC

V: TRBV6-1
D: NA
J: TRBJ2-1
size: NA
CDR3: CASSIEQMAYNEQFF
DNA: TGTGCCAGCAGTATAGAACAGATGGCCTACAATGAGCAGTTCTTC

V: TRBV9
D: NA
J: TRBJ2-1
size: NA
CDR3: CASSVLAVSYNEQFF
DNA: TGTGCCAGCAGCGTACTCGCGGTTTCCTACAATGAGCAGTTCTTC

V: TRBV5-1
D: TRBD1
J: TRBJ2-5
size: NA
CDR3: CASSLVQGARETQYF
DNA: TGCGCCAGTAGCTTGGTACAGGGGGCGAGGGAGACCCAGTACTTC

V: TRBV5-1
D: TRBD1
J: TRBJ2-7
size: NA
CDR3: CASSLGQGPYEQYF
DNA: TGCGCCAGCAGCTTGGGACAGGGGCCCTACGAGCAGTACTTC

V: TRBV7-9
D: NA
J: TRBJ1-5
size: NA
CDR3: CASSLVGRDQPQHF
DNA: TGTGCCAGCAGCTTAGTGGGGAGGGACCAGCCCCAGCATTTT

V: TRBV7-3
D: NA
J: TRBJ2-1
size: NA
CDR3: CASSTSSYNEQFF
DNA: TGTGCCAGCAGCACGAGCTCCTACAATGAGCAGTTCTTC

V: TRBV7-2
D: TRBD1
J: TRBJ2-7
size: NA
CDR3: CASSPASGGPYYEQYF
DNA: TGTGCCAGCAGCCCCGCTTCAGGGGGCCCCTACTACGAGCAGTACTTC

V: TRBV7-6
D: TRBD1
J: TRBJ2-7
size: NA
CDR3: CASSLGGQGASYEQYF
DNA: TGTGCCAGCAGCTTAGGAGGACAGGGGGCCTCCTACGAGCAGTACTTC

V: TRBV5-1
D: NA
J: TRBJ2-1
size: NA
CDR3: CASRLMRDSSNIDEQFF
DNA: TGCGCCAGCAGATTAATGCGGGACTCCTCAAACATCGATGAGCAGTTCTTC

V: TRBV6-1
D: TRBD1
J: TRBJ2-1
size: NA
CDR3: CASRPRTGHEQFF
DNA: TGTGCCAGCAGACCTCGGACAGGCCATGAGCAGTTCTTC

V: TRBV6-1
D: NA
J: TRBJ1-1
size: few
CDR3: CASSRTENTEAFF
DNA: TGTGCCAGCAGTCGGACAGAAAACACTGAAGCTTTCTTT

V: TRBV28
D: NA
J: TRBJ1-1
size: NA
CDR3: CASNRYTEAFF
DNA: TGTGCCAGCAACAGATACACTGAAGCTTTCTTT

V: TRBV20-1
D: TRBD2
J: TRBJ2-1
size: NA
CDR3: CSAPSGNEQFF
DNA: TGCAGTGCTCCTAGCGGCAATGAGCAGTTCTTC

V: TRBV6-1
D: TRBD2
J: TRBJ2-1
size: NA
CDR3: CASSLEGTKGSEQFF
DNA: TGTGCCAGCAGCTTAGAGGGGACTAAAGGTAGTGAGCAGTTCTTC

V: TRBV5-1
D: TRBD1
J: TRBJ1-2
size: NA
CDR3: CASSAQGQDYGYTF
DNA: TGCGCCAGCAGCGCACAGGGACAGGACTATGGCTACACCTTC

V: TRBV2
D: TRBD1
J: TRBJ2-1
size: NA
CDR3: CANAPGQGNNEQFF
DNA: TGTGCCAACGCCCCGGGACAGGGAAACAATGAGCAGTTCTTC

V: TRBV6-1
D: NA
J: TRBJ1-2
size: NA
CDR3: CASSDLRQRSYGYTF
DNA: TGTGCCAGCAGTGACCTTCGACAGAGAAGCTATGGCTACACCTTC

V: TRBV28
D: TRBD2
J: TRBJ2-3
size: few
CDR3: CASSSSGGHTDTQYF
DNA: TGTGCCAGCAGTTCGAGCGGGGGCCACACAGATACGCAGTATTTT

V: TRBV11-2
D: TRBD1
J: TRBJ2-7
size: NA
CDR3: CASSLTGNSYEQYF
DNA: TGTGCCAGCAGCTTGACAGGGAACTCCTACGAGCAGTACTTC

V: TRBV18
D: NA
J: TRBJ2-1
size: NA
CDR3: CASSPDSYNEQFF
DNA: TGTGCCAGCTCACCGGACAGCTACAATGAGCAGTTCTTC

V: TRBV27
D: NA
J: TRBJ1-2
size: NA
CDR3: CASRGGGGVGFRGYTF
DNA: TGTGCCAGCAGGGGAGGTGGGGGGGTAGGTTTCCGGGGCTACACCTTC

V: TRBV30
D: NA
J: TRBJ2-1
size: NA
CDR3: CAWRRGFTSSYNEQFF
DNA: TGTGCCTGGAGGCGGGGCTTCACATCCTCCTACAATGAGCAGTTCTTC

V: TRBV2
D: NA
J: TRBJ2-3
size: NA
CDR3: CASSESGYTQYF
DNA: TGTGCCAGCAGTGAATCAGGGTATACGCAGTATTTT

V: TRBV4-2
D: NA
J: TRBJ2-1
size: NA
CDR3: CASSQTLGRYNEQFF
DNA: TGTGCCAGCAGCCAAACCCTAGGCCGGTACAATGAGCAGTTCTTC

V: TRBV30
D: NA
J: TRBJ1-6
size: NA
CDR3: CAWRPPPGPFWPLHF
DNA: TGTGCCTGGAGGCCCCCCCCAGGGCCGTTTTGGCCCCTCCACTTT

V: TRBV5-4
D: NA
J: TRBJ2-3
size: NA
CDR3: CASSLALANTDTQYF
DNA: TGTGCCAGCAGCTTGGCCCTAGCGAACACAGATACGCAGTATTTT

V: TRBV5-1
D: NA
J: TRBJ2-5
size: NA
CDR3: CASSLGTDYGETQYF
DNA: TGCGCCAGCAGCTTAGGCACAGACTACGGAGAGACCCAGTACTTC

V: TRBV30
D: TRBD2
J: TRBJ2-1
size: NA
CDR3: CAWSPGLGAYNEQFF
DNA: TGTGCCTGGAGTCCGGGACTAGGGGCCTACAATGAGCAGTTCTTC

V: TRBV5-5
D: NA
J: TRBJ2-4
size: NA
CDR3: CASSSDPGSLAKNIQYF
DNA: TGTGCCAGCAGCTCGGATCCCGGGTCCTTGGCCAAAAACATTCAGTACTTC